This passage covers 32 T cell receptor beta chains from one sample sequenced in a study of Ad26.COV2.S vaccination and SARS-CoV-2 variants. Only in-frame clones appear in the TCRdb table, and some are missing; sequencing was by immunoSEQ multiplex PCR. The sample shows more than 400,000 clones, 90% of them seen only once. Specified treatment: over 15 received Ad26.COV2.S at low or high dose, single or two shots; roughly 5 received placebo; per-sample allocation not given. On day 63 after the first injection, vaccine and placebo recipients gave samples. Sequencing was performed on peripheral blood, taken in a trial of Ad26.COV2.S vaccine versus placebo. Receptors were obtained from a person aged 18-65 years who received the Ad26.COV2.S COVID-19 vaccine or a placebo.

This clone was seen once. The chain couples TRBV6-1 to TRBJ2-2; no clear D gene. Trimming took 1 base from V and 4 from J, leaving 10 bases between them. Germline-derived CDR1 and CDR2 are MNHNS and SASEGT. CDR3 length: 15 residues. This CDR3 is CASSEEGRSTGELFF. Here the CDR3 DNA reads TGTGCCAGCAGTGAAGAGGGCAGGAGCACCGGGGAGCTGTTTTTT.

The V and J genes are TRBV3-1 (or the pseudogene TRBV3-2) and TRBJ2-7, with 7 positions matching TRBD2. The CDR3 loop spans 16 amino acids. With V trimmed by 1 base and J by 7 bases, 13 bases remained unmatched. Germline-derived CDR1 and CDR2 are LGHDT and YNNKEL (reference sequence). The CDR3 sequence is CASSQGKRDSREEQYF. In DNA, the CDR3 is TGTGCCAGCAGCCAAGGTAAGCGGGACTCTAGGGAAGAGCAGTACTTC.

The chain links TRBV15 to TRBJ1-1; D is ambiguous. The germline V and J ends were trimmed by 4 bases and 1 base, with 13 bases remaining between them. The CDR3 covers 15 residues. The germline V gene has CDR1 LNHNV and CDR2 YYDKDF (reference sequence). CDR3 nucleotide sequence: TGTGCCACCAGCAACCCTCAGGTCCCGAACACTGAAGCTTTCTTT. The encoded protein is CATSNPQVPNTEAFF.

The chain carries TRBV21-1 and TRBJ1-5; TRBD1, the table's D call, was not compared with the DNA. TRBV21-1 is labeled a pseudogene. The CDR3 runs to 19 residues. CDR3 residues: CASSKEAGTATYSNQPQHF. In nucleotides, the CDR3 is TGTGCCAGCAGCAAAGAGGCCGGGACAGCAACTTATAGCAATCAGCCCCAGCATTTT.

The chain couples TRBV4-1 to TRBJ2-5, with a possible D match to TRBD2 (5 bases). V lost 4 bases to trimming and J lost 4 bases, with 13 bases between them. Germline CDR1 MGHRA, CDR2 YSYEKL. The CDR3 is 14 amino acids. The CDR3 here is CASSPPGAGETQYF. CDR3 coding DNA: TGCGCCAGCAGCCCCCCGGGTGCGGGAGAGACCCAGTACTTC.

V is TRBV10-3 and J is TRBJ2-1; 11 bases line up with TRBD2. V dropped 3 bases and J dropped 5; count of bases not matched to a gene: 6. Germline-derived CDR1 and CDR2 are ENHRY and SYGVKD. This CDR3 comprises 16 residues. The CDR3 reads CAISDPGTSGNNEQFF. CDR3 in DNA: TGTGCCATCAGTGATCCGGGGACTAGCGGAAACAATGAGCAGTTCTTC.

The chain links TRBV4-2 to TRBJ2-5; D is undetermined. CDR1 is LGHNA, CDR2 YNFKEQ, per germline. The V and J ends lost 4 bases and 1 base respectively, with 7 bases between them. This CDR3 spans 13 amino acids. The CDR3 here is CASSPVSQETQYF. Here the CDR3 DNA reads TGTGCCAGCAGCCCCGTCTCCCAAGAGACCCAGTACTTC.

The chain couples TRBV6-2 or TRBV6-3 to TRBJ1-1, with 9 bases matching TRBD1. With 1 base clipped from V and 1 base from J, the junction kept 4 bases outside the gene matches. The CDR3 length is 16 residues. CDR1 and CDR2 (germline): MNHEY, SVGEGT. CDR3 sequence: CASSYWGQGRNTEAFF. CDR3 DNA: TGTGCCAGCAGTTACTGGGGACAGGGAAGGAACACTGAAGCTTTCTTT.

V gene TRBV19 combines with J gene TRBJ2-2, with TRBD2 matching 10 bases. The CDR3 is made up of 13 amino acids. Per germline, CDR1 LNHDA and CDR2 SQIVND (reference sequence). Germline trimming cut 5 bases from V and 6 bases from J; bases unmatched to any gene: 0. The CDR3 DNA reads as TGTGCCAGTAGTCTAGCGGGAGCCGGGGAGCTGTTTTTT. Translated: CASSLAGAGELFF.

This rearrangement joins TRBV19 to TRBJ2-1, with 8 bases identical to TRBD2. This CDR3 has 18 amino acids. Trimming cost V 9 bases and J 0 bases; bases outside gene matches: 16. Germline-derived CDR1 and CDR2 are LNHDA and SQIVND (reference sequence). In DNA form, the CDR3 reads TGTGCCAGCGCCCTAGGAACTAGCGGAAGGAGCTCCTACAATGAGCAGTTCTTC. Protein product: CASALGTSGRSSYNEQFF.

A few counts support this clone. The V gene is TRBV27, the J gene TRBJ1-5, with a possible D match to TRBD1 (5 bases). V was shortened by 8 bases and J by 6 bases, with 20 bases between the two germline ends. CDR3 length equals 15 residues. Germline V gene data show CDR1 as MNHEY and CDR2 as SMNVEV (reference sequence). The CDR3 protein is CASCDTRVLSQPQHF. DNA of the CDR3: TGTGCCAGCTGCGACACCAGGGTACTCTCTCAGCCCCAGCATTTT.

This chain uses TRBV27 with TRBJ1-4, with TRBD1 matching over 8 bases. The germline gives CDR1 MNHEY, CDR2 SMNVEV (reference sequence). This CDR3 comprises 15 residues. Germline trimming cut 0 bases from V and 9 bases from J; bases unmatched to any gene: 6. The CDR3 reads CASSLSQGAPKKLFF. CDR3 nucleotide sequence: TGTGCCAGCAGTTTATCGCAGGGGGCCCCGAAAAAACTGTTTTTT.

This clone was detected only once. CDR3 in DNA: TGTGCCAGTAGTATAGCCGGAGGACGGGCTGGGGCCAACGTCCTGACTTTC. Its protein is CASSIAGGRAGANVLTF. The chain links TRBV19 to TRBJ2-6, with a possible D match to TRBD2 (5 bases). Germline CDR1 LNHDA, CDR2 SQIVND (reference sequence). Deletions cut 1 base from V and 2 bases from J, with 12 bases between. The CDR3 contains 17 residues.

V and J are TRBV18 and TRBJ2-1; TRBD1 is a possible D gene (5 bases). CDR1 KGHSH and CDR2 LQKENI come from the germline V gene. V was trimmed by 0 bases and J by 6 bases, leaving 18 bases between them. This CDR3 spans 17 amino acids. This chain's CDR3 is CASSPPGGQGMVNEQFF. The CDR3 bases are TGTGCCAGCTCACCACCGGGTGGGCAGGGAATGGTCAATGAGCAGTTCTTC.

V and J are TRBV6-2 or TRBV6-3 and TRBJ1-1, with 7 bases identical to TRBD1. The junction had 16 bases not matched to a gene; V was cut back by 6 bases and J by 0 bases. The germline V gene has CDR1 MNHEY and CDR2 SVGEGT. The CDR3 contains 18 residues. The CDR3 DNA is TGTGCCAGCAGCCCTTCCGATTGGGCAGGGGGATTGAACACTGAAGCTTTCTTT. This codes for CASSPSDWAGGLNTEAFF.

The rearrangement uses TRBV23-1 and TRBJ2-7, with D perhaps TRBD1 (6 bases). TRBV23-1 is given ORF status, its function remaining uncertain. V was clipped by 6 bases and J by 0 bases, with 15 bases between them. This CDR3 has 15 amino acids. The CDR3 nucleotides are TGCGCCAGCAGCCCCGGGACACTCTACTCCTACGAGCAGTACTTC. Amino acid sequence: CASSPGTLYSYEQYF.

V and J are TRBV3-1 (or the pseudogene TRBV3-2) and TRBJ2-1, with 12 bases identical to TRBD2. This CDR3 region has 15 residues. V lost 3 bases to trimming and J lost 9 bases; unmatched junction nucleotides: 6. Germline lookup yields CDR1 LGHDT and CDR2 YNNKEL (reference sequence). CDR3 DNA: TGTGCCAGCAGCCACGGGGGACTAGCGGGTACTGAGCAGTTCTTC. This gives the protein CASSHGGLAGTEQFF.

This chain joins TRBV5-6 and TRBJ2-2; 9 bases are a match to TRBD2. The CDR3 loop spans 17 amino acids. The germline V gene encodes CDR1 SGHDT and CDR2 YYEEEE. With V trimmed by 3 bases and J by 7 bases, 13 bases remained unmatched. The CDR3: CASSSTTPGLAYGELFF. The CDR3 DNA reads as TGTGCCAGCAGCTCAACCACTCCCGGACTAGCGTACGGGGAGCTGTTTTTT.

The gene calls are TRBV24-1 and TRBJ1-2; D remains ambiguous. V lost 5 bases and J lost 0, with 12 bases in between. This CDR3 comprises 15 residues. Per germline, CDR1 KGHDR and CDR2 SFDVKD. CDR3: CATSGGSSSNYGYTF. The DNA for the CDR3 is TGTGCCACCAGTGGTGGGTCTTCCTCTAACTATGGCTACACCTTC.

The chain carries TRBV7-9 and TRBJ1-3, with D hard to call. Germline CDR1 reads SEHNR; CDR2 reads FQNEAQ (reference sequence). With 4 bases removed from V and 0 bases from J, the gap between germline ends came to 13 bases. The CDR3 has 16 residues. CDR3 in amino acids: CASSSPSGISGNTIYF. The DNA for the CDR3 is TGTGCCAGCAGCTCACCCTCCGGGATCTCTGGAAACACCATATATTTT.

The J gene is TRBJ2-3, the V gene TRBV3-1 (or the pseudogene TRBV3-2); 12 positions agree with TRBD2. The CDR3 sequence is 15 residues long. Losses at the gene ends were 1 base for V and 5 bases for J; bases not matched to a gene: 1. Germline CDR1 is LGHDT and CDR2 is YNNKEL (reference sequence). The CDR3 DNA is TGTGCCAGCAGCCAAGGACTAGCGGGAGAAGATACGCAGTATTTT. This gives the protein CASSQGLAGEDTQYF.

This chain uses TRBV5-1 with TRBJ2-7, with TRBD2 matching over 7 bases. The CDR3 consists of 15 residues. Germline CDR1 SGHRS, CDR2 YFSETQ. V gave up 0 bases and J gave up 0 bases; unmatched junction bases: 3. The CDR3 protein is CASSLGGSFSYEQYF. The CDR3 region has the DNA TGCGCCAGCAGCTTGGGCGGGAGCTTCTCCTACGAGCAGTACTTC.

This chain joins TRBV21-1 and TRBJ1-2; the table calls TRBD1, which could not be checked here. TRBV21-1 constitutes a pseudogene. The CDR3 has 14 residues. CDR3 in amino acids: CASSTWGDSGGYTF. CDR3 coding DNA: TGTGCCAGCAGCACCTGGGGTGACAGTGGCGGCTACACCTTC.

This sequence joins TRBV5-1 and TRBJ2-7; a weak D match, TRBD2 (6 bases). Germline V gene data show CDR1 as SGHRS and CDR2 as YFSETQ. The CDR3 runs 14 residues. The V and J ends lost 4 bases and 5 bases respectively, with 16 bases between them. The DNA of the CDR3 is TGCGCCAGCAGCCGAAGAGGACTACGGGACGAGCAGTACTTC. Encoded protein: CASSRRGLRDEQYF. Together with reference TRBV5-1 and TRBJ2-7, the CDR3 gives the full variable domain: KAGVTQTPRYLIKTRGQQVTLSCSPISGHRSVSWYQQTPGQGLQFLFEYFSETQRNKGNFPGRFSGRQFSNSRSEMNVSTLELGDSALYLCASSRRGLRDEQYFGPGTRLTVT.

This CDR3 reads CASSVVGSSYEQYF. The CDR3 DNA reads as TGTGCCAGCAGCGTAGTTGGAAGCTCCTACGAGCAGTACTTC. The gene calls are TRBV9 and TRBJ2-7; D remains unclear. Germline-derived CDR1 and CDR2 are SGDLS and YYNGEE. The V end was cut by 0 bases, the J end by 0 bases, with 7 bases between. The CDR3 is 14 residues long.

This chain links TRBV28 with TRBJ2-4; 7 bases match TRBD1. V lost 7 bases and J lost 5; bases outside the gene matches: 8. The CDR3 is 14 amino acids. Germline assignment: CDR1 MDHEN and CDR2 SYDVKM. The CDR3 sequence is CASMTGLLENIQYF. The CDR3 region has the DNA TGTGCCAGCATGACAGGGCTCCTAGAAAACATTCAGTACTTC.

The chain couples TRBV4-2 to TRBJ2-7; D call uncertain. CDR3 length: 13 residues. Germline V gene sequence: CDR1 LGHNA, CDR2 YNFKEQ. V lost 6 bases and J 2 bases, leaving 11 bases between the germline ends. CDR3 amino acids: CASRGQDTYEQYF. Here the CDR3 DNA reads TGTGCCAGCAGGGGTCAGGATACCTACGAGCAGTACTTC.

V is TRBV10-3 and J is TRBJ2-5; the D gene is possibly TRBD1 (6 bases). Trimming took 5 bases from V and 1 from J, leaving 8 bases between them. The CDR3 consists of 13 residues. The germline V gene encodes CDR1 ENHRY and CDR2 SYGVKD. The CDR3 nucleotides read TGTGCCATCAGTTTACAGGGCCAAGAGACCCAGTACTTC. Amino acid sequence: CAISLQGQETQYF.

The rearrangement links TRBV13 to TRBJ2-7; 8 bases line up with TRBD2. V lost 0 bases and J lost 0; bases outside the gene matches: 4. Germline assignment: CDR1 PRHDT and CDR2 FYEKMQ (reference sequence). The CDR3 consists of 16 residues. The CDR3 region has the DNA TGTGCCAGCAGCTTAGGCCCCGGGAGGGCCTCCTACGAGCAGTACTTC. Amino acid sequence: CASSLGPGRASYEQYF.

The V gene is TRBV4-2, the J gene TRBJ1-4; D perhaps matches TRBD1 (6 bases). Per germline, CDR1 LGHNA and CDR2 YNFKEQ. The CDR3 covers 15 residues. Trimming removed 2 bases from V and 9 bases from J, with 16 bases in between. The CDR3 loop reads CASSQPQGQLKKLFF. CDR3 sequence (DNA): TGTGCCAGCAGCCAACCACAGGGTCAGCTGAAAAAACTGTTTTTT.

The rearrangement uses TRBV28 and TRBJ2-2; 12 bases align to TRBD2. Germline V gives CDR1 MDHEN, CDR2 SYDVKM. V shed 3 bases, J shed 6 bases, and the junction held 8 bases outside the gene matches. CDR3 length: 17 amino acids. CDR3 bases: TGTGCCAGCAGTTTTGATCCGACTAGCGGGAGACCCGGGGAGCTGTTTTTT. Amino acids: CASSFDPTSGRPGELFF.

J is TRBJ2-5 and V is TRBV7-2; TRBD2 agrees at 9 bases. Per the germline V gene, CDR1 is SGHTA and CDR2 is FQGNSA. CDR3 length: 16 residues. The junction had 8 bases not matched to a gene; V was cut back by 1 base and J by 5 bases. CDR3 DNA sequence: TGTGCCAGCAGCTTAGGGGCCCTAGCGGGATGGGAGACCCAGTACTTC. Protein: CASSLGALAGWETQYF.